This T cell receptor (beta chain) appears in the sequencing data of a study of control samples from healthy donors and cancer patients. Produced via immunoSEQ multiplex PCR; TCRdb's table is partial and in-frame only. Among tens of thousands of clones listed, over 85% were seen once. The V end was cut by 8 bases, the J end by 0 bases, with 11 bases between. CDR1 and CDR2 from the germline V gene are SEHNR and FQNEAQ (reference sequence). The CDR3 contains 14 residues. This TCR was sampled from a middle-aged man with colorectal cancer. Specimen: PBMCs. This chain joins TRBV7-9 and TRBJ1-3; D ambiguous. CDR3 nucleotides: TGTGCCAGCGGCGGCGGGTACTCTGGAAACACCATATATTTT. Translated, it gives CASGGGYSGNTIYF.